Listed below are T cell receptor beta chains from one sample, sequenced in a study of blood T cells in healthy people across ages. TCRdb independently ran MiXCR on the 5' RACE reads; one entry per CDR3 protein. The sample lists 800,000 to 950,000 distinct CDR3 sequences; around 48% were seen once. Input material: blood. The receptors derive from a man aged 25-45 years in good health. The CDR3 runs from the conserved cysteine through the conserved F or W. Fields, in order: clone size, V gene, J gene, CDR3 protein. Clone size is shown for a subset of rows, as once, few, many or a class of expanded clone.

.	TRBV12-3/TRBV12-4	TRBJ2-7	CASSIAGQGIYEQYF
.	TRBV25-1	TRBJ1-1	CASSEGPGQGSGNTEAFF
.	TRBV29-1	TRBJ1-2	CSVEEQGAGGYTF
.	TRBV20-1	TRBJ2-6	CSARGFSGANVLTF
.	TRBV2	TRBJ1-2	CASSETRMGGYTF
.	TRBV28	TRBJ2-1	CASRGETQFF
.	TRBV3-1	TRBJ1-2	CASSQDRTPTAGYTF
.	TRBV24-1	TRBJ1-1	CATSESGEGRMNTEAFF
.	TRBV29-1	TRBJ2-3	CSVVPPSGPMGTQYF
few	TRBV5-1	TRBJ2-5	CASSLVGTSGGETQYF
many	TRBV28	TRBJ1-2	CASSPTGFYGYTF
.	TRBV29-1	TRBJ2-5	CTVAGVVAETQYF
.	TRBV7-9	TRBJ1-4	CASSSIDRGGEKLFF
few	TRBV28	TRBJ2-6	CASSIPRGANVLTF
few	TRBV2	TRBJ2-5	CASSGGYGTSAEETQYF
many	TRBV11-2	TRBJ2-7	CASSSAGYEQYF
.	TRBV6-1	.	CASSLFRLAGERNEQYF
many	TRBV20-1	TRBJ2-7	CSATPSDREFSYEQYF
many	TRBV7-2	TRBJ2-1	CASSLGRVRNEQFF
few	TRBV20-1	TRBJ2-1	CSARDPRLHDYNEQFF
few	TRBV20-1	TRBJ2-5	CSARDTRLAGETQYF
few	TRBV10-3	TRBJ2-2	CAIRSLWETGELFF
.	TRBV7-6	TRBJ1-5	CASSQYPGQGVGGSNQPQHF
.	TRBV7-6	TRBJ2-1	CASSPRSKRGYNEQFF
.	TRBV25-1	TRBJ2-7	CASSEYGRGLNEQYF
.	TRBV29-1	TRBJ1-2	CSTEDNQAGYTF
.	TRBV2	TRBJ2-1	CASSEGIGEQFF
many	TRBV7-2	TRBJ2-7	CASRAQEWDLAYF
.	TRBV18	TRBJ2-5	CASSATAYQETQYF
.	TRBV6-2/TRBV6-3	.	CASSYFVSSLSRSVEQYF
.	TRBV12-3/TRBV12-4	TRBJ1-2	CASSLSGGGEDTF
.	TRBV29-1	TRBJ1-5	CSVGGQNSNQPQHF
few	TRBV12-3/TRBV12-4	TRBJ2-5	CASSLGLPGTGNRGTQYF
.	TRBV25-1	TRBJ1-5	CASGNRYSNQPQHF
few	TRBV5-1	.	CASSLLTVSNEQYF
.	TRBV3-1	TRBJ1-5	CASSQGTEIRPQHF
.	TRBV7-9	TRBJ2-7	CASSPGTGLGGQYF
.	TRBV20-1	TRBJ2-3	CSARMTRTSTDTQYF
once	TRBV13	TRBJ1-6	CASAPGQNSPLHF
.	TRBV20-1	TRBJ2-7	CSARDHRRSSYEQYF
.	TRBV7-2	TRBJ2-7	CASSWRGQTYEQYF
few	TRBV20-1	TRBJ1-6	CSARDSGPSPLHF
.	TRBV12-3/TRBV12-4	TRBJ1-2	CASGSQGQGSDGYTF
.	TRBV5-1	TRBJ2-7	CASSAGQASGEQYF
few	TRBV4-1	TRBJ1-2	CASSPPGQGGGYTF
.	TRBV20-1	TRBJ2-7	CSARVLAGSYEQYF
few	TRBV18	TRBJ2-1	CASSPSGQGDTYNEQFF
.	TRBV7-2	TRBJ1-4	CASSRQGGDEKLFF
.	TRBV20-1	.	CSALRTGIYEQYF
.	TRBV7-8	TRBJ2-5	CASSRSPGTETQYF
.	TRBV6-5	TRBJ2-7	CASSVTVSSYEQYF
few	TRBV12-3/TRBV12-4	TRBJ1-2	CASSSPGNNYGYTF
few	TRBV20-1	TRBJ2-7	CSARDPAGGTYEQYF
few	TRBV12-3/TRBV12-4	.	CASSFVPYEQYF
.	TRBV6-5	TRBJ1-5	CASSMWTGEDQPQHF
.	TRBV2	TRBJ1-5	CASSDLGVTGQPQHF